The 18 T cell receptor beta chains below come from one sample, sequenced in a study of T-cell reconstitution after alpha-beta-depleted transplantation in children. Unique molecular identifiers were used in preparing the TCRbeta library. One entry per CDR3 protein, called by TCRdb with MiXCR from the PCR reads. The sample includes a few hundred thousand distinct CDR3 sequences, over 9.5% of them seen just once. This specimen consisted of PBMCs from the stem cell graft donor, obtained from the stem cell graft. The receptors originated from a human donor who donated a stem cell graft to a child with SCID.

This clonotype occurred many times. The chain has TRBV29-1 and TRBJ1-1; 7 bases are shared with TRBD1. The germline gives CDR1 SQVTM, CDR2 ANQGSEA. Unmatched junction bases numbered 5, after V lost 6 bases and J lost 1 base. The CDR3 spans 13 residues. CDR3 sequence reads: CSVGTVGNTEAFF. DNA of the CDR3: TGCAGCGTGGGGACAGTCGGGAACACTGAAGCTTTCTTT.

The V gene is TRBV18, the J gene TRBJ1-1; the D is unclear. V was trimmed by 5 bases and J by 5 bases, leaving 12 bases between them. CDR1 is KGHSH, CDR2 LQKENI, per germline. The CDR3 has 13 residues. CDR3 residues: CASSSRHLTEAFF. The CDR3 DNA is TGTGCCAGCTCATCGAGACACCTTACTGAAGCTTTCTTT.

This clonotype occurred many times. The chain carries TRBV27 and TRBJ1-4; TRBD1 is a possible D gene (5 bases). CDR1 is MNHEY, CDR2 SMNVEV, per germline (reference sequence). The CDR3 is made up of 12 amino acids. Trimming left V 8 bases short and J 8 bases short, with 12 bases between. In nucleotides, the CDR3 is TGTGCCAGCGGAAATCCAGGGGAAAAACTGTTTTTT. Its translation: CASGNPGEKLFF.

This clonotype has at least ten counts. This chain links TRBV7-2 with TRBJ2-7; D is unclear. Trimming removed 3 bases from V and 0 bases from J, with 6 bases in between. This CDR3 region has 13 residues. From germline, CDR1 is SGHTA and CDR2 FQGNSA. CDR3 in DNA: TGTGCCAGCAGCTTCACCCACTCCTACGAGCAGTACTTC. Its translation is CASSFTHSYEQYF.

This clonotype was detected a few times. V gene TRBV9 combines with J gene TRBJ1-3, with unresolved D. In germline, CDR1 is SGDLS, CDR2 YYNGEE. This CDR3 has 15 residues. The V gene lost 0 bases and the J gene lost 0 bases, with 7 bases spanning the gap. As DNA, the CDR3 is TGTGCCAGCAGCGTAGACCCGTTCTCTGGAAACACCATATATTTT. Translated: CASSVDPFSGNTIYF.

This clonotype was seen at least ten times. The V and J genes are TRBV20-1 and TRBJ2-3; D is possibly TRBD2 (7 bases). CDR1 is DFQATT, CDR2 SNEGSKA, per germline (reference sequence). The length of the CDR3 is 14 residues. The V end lost 8 bases, the J end lost 4 bases, and 19 bases lay between the germline ends. CDR3 sequence (DNA): TGCAGTCCCGTCCCGGGGGGCGGTGCAGATACGCAGTATTTT. This codes for CSPVPGGGADTQYF.

This clonotype has ten or more counts. V is TRBV20-1 and J is TRBJ2-3; TRBD1 is a possible D gene (6 bases). Germline CDR1 DFQATT, CDR2 SNEGSKA (reference sequence). V gave up 5 bases and J gave up 3 bases, with 12 bases separating them. The CDR3 is 13 amino acids. CDR3 in DNA: TGCAGTGCTCTGGACAGTCGAACAGATACGCAGTATTTT. Protein: CSALDSRTDTQYF.

Turning to this clonotype: Relative to the germline gene, one junction end is altered; a read error may explain this. The genes are TRBV20-1 and TRBJ1-2; the match to TRBD1 covers 7 bases. CDR1 DFQATT and CDR2 SNEGSKA come from the germline V gene (reference sequence). The CDR3 has 11 residues. The CDR3 loop is CSAIGQDLLSF. The DNA of the CDR3 is TGCAGTGCTATCGGACAGGATCTCCTATCGTTC.

This clonotype was found many times. The chain recombines TRBV5-1 with TRBJ2-1, with 8 bases lining up with TRBD1. Trimming at V came to 5 bases and at J to 0 bases, leaving 7 bases not matched to a gene. The CDR3 sequence is 16 residues long. Per the germline V gene, CDR1 is SGHRS and CDR2 is YFSETQ. The CDR3 coding sequence is TGCGCCAGCAGTCCCGACAGGGGAGGCTCCTACAATGAGCAGTTCTTC. Translating gives CASSPDRGGSYNEQFF.

This clonotype showed up many times. This chain links TRBV15 with TRBJ1-2; D is perhaps TRBD1 (6 bases). V gave up 4 bases and J gave up 3 bases, with 9 bases separating them. CDR3 length: 13 amino acids. Germline V gene data show CDR1 as LNHNV and CDR2 as YYDKDF (reference sequence). The CDR3 DNA reads as TGTGCCACCAGCACCGGGACACACTATGGCTACACCTTC. Protein product: CATSTGTHYGYTF.

This clonotype was seen a single time. The rearrangement joins TRBV11-2 to TRBJ2-3; D uncertain. Germline assignment: CDR1 SGHAT and CDR2 FQNNGV. V was clipped by 1 base and J by 6 bases, with 11 bases between them. The CDR3 length is 14 residues. The CDR3 loop reads CASSLVGAPDTQYF. As DNA, the CDR3 is TGTGCCAGCAGCTTAGTTGGCGCGCCCGATACGCAGTATTTT.

This clonotype was seen at least ten times. The rearrangement uses TRBV7-2 and TRBJ1-2, with D perhaps TRBD1 (5 bases). CDR3 length: 13 residues. Trimming took off 2 bases at V and 8 bases at J, with 12 bases between the two ends. Germline CDR1 and CDR2: SGHTA and FQGNSA. DNA of the CDR3: TGTGCCAGCAGCTTATACCAGGGCGGGGGCTACACCTTC. Amino acids: CASSLYQGGGYTF.

This clonotype was seen repeatedly, ten times or more. J is TRBJ1-3 and V is TRBV28, with TRBD1 matching 7 bases. Per the germline V gene, CDR1 is MDHEN and CDR2 is SYDVKM. The CDR3 loop spans 14 amino acids. V was clipped by 6 bases and J by 7 bases; unmatched bases: 9. In DNA, the CDR3 is TGTGCCAGCAGGCGACAGGGAGGGGGGAACACCATATATTTT. This sequence encodes CASRRQGGGNTIYF.

J is TRBJ2-3 and V is TRBV11-2; TRBD2 matches at 13 bases. Germline CDR1 SGHAT, CDR2 FQNNGV. Trimming cost V 0 bases and J 6 bases; bases outside gene matches: 9. The CDR3 has 18 amino acids. CDR3 sequence: CASSLDPLTSGGFDTQYF. In DNA, the CDR3 is TGTGCCAGCAGCTTAGACCCACTGACTAGCGGGGGGTTCGATACGCAGTATTTT.

This clonotype was recorded at least ten times. The rearrangement links TRBV3-1 to TRBJ2-3; no clear D gene. The CDR3 spans 12 residues. V was pared by 2 bases and J by 6 bases, with 6 bases between. The V gene's germline CDR1 is LGHDT and CDR2 YNNKEL (reference sequence). The CDR3 protein is CASSQLMDTQYF. The CDR3 DNA is TGTGCCAGCAGCCAACTAATGGATACGCAGTATTTT.

At least ten counts were recorded for this clonotype. V is TRBV7-9 and J is TRBJ1-2, with D maybe TRBD1 (6 bases). The germline gives CDR1 SEHNR, CDR2 FQNEAQ (reference sequence). V lost 2 bases to trimming and J lost 6 bases, with 10 bases between them. This CDR3 spans 13 amino acids. In DNA, the CDR3 is TGTGCCAGCAGCTTACAGGGGTGGGATGGCTACACCTTC. Translating gives CASSLQGWDGYTF. Together with reference TRBV7-9 and TRBJ1-2, the CDR3 gives the full variable domain: DTGVSQNPRHKITKRGQNVTFRCDPISEHNRLYWYRQTLGQGPEFLTYFQNEAQLEKSRLLSDRFSAERPKGSFSTLEIQRTEQGDSAMYLCASSLQGWDGYTFGSGTRLTVV.

In this sample, this clonotype turned up many times. The chain is built from TRBV11-2 and TRBJ1-2, with a weak D call TRBD1 (6 bases). Germline V gene data show CDR1 as SGHAT and CDR2 as FQNNGV. The length of the CDR3 is 18 residues. V lost 3 bases and J lost 2, with 22 bases in between. The CDR3 is CASSFDLLTGPLNYGYTF. The CDR3 DNA reads as TGTGCCAGCAGCTTCGACCTCCTGACAGGACCTTTAAACTATGGCTACACCTTC.

This clonotype came up many times. The gene calls are TRBV7-2 and TRBJ2-5; the match to TRBD1 covers 7 bases. This CDR3 has 14 amino acids. V shed 2 bases and J 3 bases; nucleotides not matched to a gene: 3. CDR1 is SGHTA and CDR2 is FQGNSA in the germline V gene. The CDR3 protein is CASSLKGAEETQYF. In DNA, the CDR3 is TGTGCCAGCAGCTTAAAGGGGGCGGAAGAGACCCAGTACTTC.